The present TCR beta chain was sequenced within a study of OX40 agonist ivuxolimab in advanced cancers. Study context: Subjects had a mean age of about 60 years, with a range of about 23 to 90; less than 90% were male.

Germline CDR1 reads MDHEN; CDR2 reads SYDVKM. The CDR3 runs to 14 residues. The V segment lost 5 bases and the J segment 5 bases; nucleotides outside the gene matches: 5. Produced via immunoSEQ multiplex PCR; TCRdb's table is partial and in-frame only. In the table there are 90,000 to 100,000 clones, nearly 90% of which are singletons. The source was CD4+ or CD8+ T cells sorted from blood, collected in a trial of the OX40 agonist ivuxolimab. This sequence joins TRBV28 and TRBJ1-2, with 10 bases that match TRBD1. The sequence was obtained from an adult with an advanced solid tumor such as melanoma, head and neck, liver or kidney cancer. Here the CDR3 DNA reads TGTGCCAGCAGTAATCCGGGACAGGGGTATGGCTACACCTTC. Translation: CASSNPGQGYGYTF.